This TCR beta chain is from a study of tumor and adjacent non-tumor tissue in lung cancer. Study background: The cohort had 12 adenocarcinoma, 2 squamous cell and 1 small cell patients. Overall study results and limits: Higher tumor TCR diversity was associated with shorter survival. Compared with tumor, normal lung showed significantly lower TCR diversity.

A remark on this clonotype: Its antigen is currently unknown. The CDR3 end shows no conserved phenylalanine or tryptophan, and so a read error is likely.

RNA was extracted from bulk tissue without any cell sorting. The normal lung tissue was taken more than 3 cm from the tumor edge. Between August and November 2014, newly diagnosed, chemotherapy-naive lung cancer patients underwent thoracic surgery in China. Three rounds of nested PCR, following a modified ARM-PCR protocol, produced the TCRbeta library. Each CDR3 protein is one row after TCRdb ran MiXCR on the multiplex PCR reads. Of about 90,000 distinct CDR3 sequences listed, about 77% were seen once; the top ten hold less than 25%. The germline V gene has CDR1 SGHAT and CDR2 FQNNGV. The CDR3 spans 16 residues. V shed 3 bases and J shed 11 bases, with 24 bases lying between them.

The rearrangement joins TRBV11-2 to TRBJ2-3; either TRBD1 or TRBD2 may supply D (6 bases each). What was sequenced was distant non-tumor lung tissue. This TCR derives from a woman aged 50 to 65 with non-small cell lung cancer. CDR3 DNA: TGTGCCAGCAGCTTGTGGGGCCAGCTAGCGACAGGTAGGCAGTATCTT. As protein: CASSLWGQLATGRQYL.